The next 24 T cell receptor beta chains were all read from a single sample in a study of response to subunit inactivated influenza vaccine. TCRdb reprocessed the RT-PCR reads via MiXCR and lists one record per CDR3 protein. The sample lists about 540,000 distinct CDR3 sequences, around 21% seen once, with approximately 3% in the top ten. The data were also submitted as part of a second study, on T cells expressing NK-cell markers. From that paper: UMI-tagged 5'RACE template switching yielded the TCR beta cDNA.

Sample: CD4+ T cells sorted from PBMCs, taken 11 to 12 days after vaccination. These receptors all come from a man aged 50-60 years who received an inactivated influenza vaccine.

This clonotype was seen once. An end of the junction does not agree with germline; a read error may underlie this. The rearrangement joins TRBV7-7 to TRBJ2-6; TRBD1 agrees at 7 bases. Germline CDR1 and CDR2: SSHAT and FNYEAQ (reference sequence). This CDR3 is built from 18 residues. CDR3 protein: CASSPRDSISSGANVLTF. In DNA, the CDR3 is TGTGCTAGCAGCCCACGGGACAGTATAAGCTCTGGGGCCAACGTCCTGACTTTC.

This CDR3 reads CASSTSGFSYNEQFF. CDR3 coding DNA: TGTGCCAGTAGTACTAGCGGATTCTCCTACAATGAGCAGTTCTTC. J is TRBJ2-1 and V is TRBV19; TRBD2 aligns across 7 bases. The CDR3 covers 15 residues. Trimming cost V 4 bases and J 0 bases; bases outside gene matches: 3. Germline CDR1 LNHDA, CDR2 SQIVND (reference sequence).

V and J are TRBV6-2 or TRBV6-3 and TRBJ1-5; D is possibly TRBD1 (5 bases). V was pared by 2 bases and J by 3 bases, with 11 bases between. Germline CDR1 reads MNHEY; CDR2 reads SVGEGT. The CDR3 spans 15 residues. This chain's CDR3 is CASSYGTATNQPQHF. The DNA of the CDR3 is TGTGCCAGCAGTTACGGGACGGCTACCAATCAGCCCCAGCATTTT.

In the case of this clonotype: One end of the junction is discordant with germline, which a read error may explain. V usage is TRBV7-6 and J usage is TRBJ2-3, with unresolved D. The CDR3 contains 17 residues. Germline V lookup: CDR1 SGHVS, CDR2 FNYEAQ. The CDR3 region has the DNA TGTGGCAGCAGCCGTATCCTCCCAACGGTTAGCACAGATACGCAGTATTTT. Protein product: CGSSRILPTVSTDTQYF.

This CDR3 reads CASSYRSGWPQHF. The CDR3 DNA reads TGTGCCAGCAGCTACCGAAGTGGGTGGCCCCAGCATTTT. This sequence joins TRBV7-2 and TRBJ1-5; no firm D call. The germline gives CDR1 SGHTA, CDR2 FQGNSA. The CDR3 consists of 13 residues. V was cut by 4 bases and J by 9 bases, with 13 bases left in between.

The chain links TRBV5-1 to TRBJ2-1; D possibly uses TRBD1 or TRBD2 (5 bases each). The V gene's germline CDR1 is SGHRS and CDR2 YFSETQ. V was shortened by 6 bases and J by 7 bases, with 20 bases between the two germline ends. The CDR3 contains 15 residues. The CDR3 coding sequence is TGCGCCAGCACGGTATTCGCCGGGGCCTCTAATGAGCAGTTCTTC. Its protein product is CASTVFAGASNEQFF.

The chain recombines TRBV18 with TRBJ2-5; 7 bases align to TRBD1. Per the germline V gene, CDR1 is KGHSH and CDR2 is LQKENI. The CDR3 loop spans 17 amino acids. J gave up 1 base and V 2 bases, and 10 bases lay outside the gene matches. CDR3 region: CASSPTDRARPQETQYF. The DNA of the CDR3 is TGTGCCAGCTCACCAACCGACAGGGCGAGACCCCAAGAGACCCAGTACTTC.

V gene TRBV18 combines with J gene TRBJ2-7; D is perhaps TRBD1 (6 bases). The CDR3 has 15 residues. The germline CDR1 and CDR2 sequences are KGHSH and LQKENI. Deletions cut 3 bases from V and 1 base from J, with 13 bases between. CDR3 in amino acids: CASSPPMGQSYEQYF. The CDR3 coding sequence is TGTGCCAGCTCACCGCCCATGGGACAATCCTACGAGCAGTACTTC. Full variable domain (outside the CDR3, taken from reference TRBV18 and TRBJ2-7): NAGVMQNPRHLVRRRGQEARLRCSPMKGHSHVYWYRQLPEEGLKFMVYLQKENIIDESGMPKERFSAEFPKEGPSILRIQQVVRGDSAAYFCASSPPMGQSYEQYFGPGTRLTVT.

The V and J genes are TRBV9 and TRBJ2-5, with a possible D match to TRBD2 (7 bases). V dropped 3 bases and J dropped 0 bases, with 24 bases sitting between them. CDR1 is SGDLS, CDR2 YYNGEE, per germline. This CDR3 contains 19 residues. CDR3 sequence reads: CASSAQKGGQGGNQETQYF. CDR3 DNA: TGTGCCAGCAGCGCCCAGAAGGGGGGGCAAGGAGGAAACCAAGAGACCCAGTACTTC. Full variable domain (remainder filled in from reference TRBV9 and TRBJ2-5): DSGVTQTPKHLITATGQRVTLRCSPRSGDLSVYWYQQSLDQGLQFLIQYYNGEERAKGNILERFSAQQFPDLHSELNLSSLELGDSALYFCASSAQKGGQGGNQETQYFGPGTRLLVL.

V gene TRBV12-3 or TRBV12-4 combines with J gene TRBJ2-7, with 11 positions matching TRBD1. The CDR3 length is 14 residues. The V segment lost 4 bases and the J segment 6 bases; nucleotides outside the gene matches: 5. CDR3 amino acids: CASSWTGGSLEQYF. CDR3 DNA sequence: TGTGCCAGCAGTTGGACAGGGGGCTCCCTCGAGCAGTACTTC.

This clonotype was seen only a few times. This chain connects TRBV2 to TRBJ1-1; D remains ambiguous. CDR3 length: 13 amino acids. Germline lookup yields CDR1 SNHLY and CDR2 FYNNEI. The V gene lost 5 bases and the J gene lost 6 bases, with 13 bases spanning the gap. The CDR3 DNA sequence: TGTGCCAGCAGTCCCCAGCCGACGTCTGAAGCTTTCTTT. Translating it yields CASSPQPTSEAFF.

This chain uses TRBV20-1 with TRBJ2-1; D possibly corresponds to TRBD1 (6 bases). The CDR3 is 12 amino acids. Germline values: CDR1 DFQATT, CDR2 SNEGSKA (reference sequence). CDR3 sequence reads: CCKTGGYNEQFF. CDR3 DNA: TGCTGTAAGACAGGTGGTTACAATGAGCAGTTCTTC.

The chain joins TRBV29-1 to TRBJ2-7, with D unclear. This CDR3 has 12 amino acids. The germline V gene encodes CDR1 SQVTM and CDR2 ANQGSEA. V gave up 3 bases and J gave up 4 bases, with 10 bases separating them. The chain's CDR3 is CSVEDRLYEQYF. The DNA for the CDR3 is TGCAGCGTTGAGGACCGCCTTTACGAGCAGTACTTC.

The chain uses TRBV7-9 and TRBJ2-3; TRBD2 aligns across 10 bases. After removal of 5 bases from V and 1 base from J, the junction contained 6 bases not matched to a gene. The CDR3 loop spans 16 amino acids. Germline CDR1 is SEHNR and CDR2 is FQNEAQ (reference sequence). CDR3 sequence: CASSPSGTSGTDTQYF. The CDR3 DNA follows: TGTGCCAGCAGCCCTAGTGGGACTAGCGGCACAGATACGCAGTATTTT.

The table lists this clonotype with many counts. The CDR3 is CASSLSGRGYTF. The CDR3 DNA reads TGTGCCAGCAGCTTGTCCGGCCGGGGCTACACCTTC. J is TRBJ1-2 and V is TRBV7-2; D is undetermined. The ends were cut back, 3 bases at V and 8 bases at J, with 10 bases in the middle. This CDR3 region has 12 residues. CDR1 and CDR2 from the germline V gene are SGHTA and FQGNSA.

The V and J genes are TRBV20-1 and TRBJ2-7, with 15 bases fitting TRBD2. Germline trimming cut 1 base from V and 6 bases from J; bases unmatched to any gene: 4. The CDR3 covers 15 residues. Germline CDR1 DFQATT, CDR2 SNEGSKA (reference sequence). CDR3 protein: CSARAPGLAGGEQYF. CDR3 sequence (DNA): TGCAGTGCTAGAGCACCGGGACTAGCGGGGGGCGAGCAGTACTTC.

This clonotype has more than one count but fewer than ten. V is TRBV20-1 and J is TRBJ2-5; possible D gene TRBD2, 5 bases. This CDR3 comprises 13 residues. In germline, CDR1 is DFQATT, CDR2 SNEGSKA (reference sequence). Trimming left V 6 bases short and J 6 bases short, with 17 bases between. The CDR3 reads CSAGRLAVKTQYF. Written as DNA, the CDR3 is TGCAGTGCGGGAAGGCTAGCTGTAAAGACCCAGTACTTC.

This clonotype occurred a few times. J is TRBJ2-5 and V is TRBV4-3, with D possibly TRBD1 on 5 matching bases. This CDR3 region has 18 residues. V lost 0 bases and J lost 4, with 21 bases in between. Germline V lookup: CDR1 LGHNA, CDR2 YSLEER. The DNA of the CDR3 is TGCGCCAGCAGCCAAGATTTCAGCCCAGGGAAGGTAGTAGAGACCCAGTACTTC. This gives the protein CASSQDFSPGKVVETQYF.

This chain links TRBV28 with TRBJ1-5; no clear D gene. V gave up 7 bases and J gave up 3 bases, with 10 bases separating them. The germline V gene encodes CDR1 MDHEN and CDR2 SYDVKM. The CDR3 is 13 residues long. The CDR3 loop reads CASNYQLNQPQHF. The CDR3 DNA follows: TGTGCCAGCAATTATCAGCTCAATCAGCCCCAGCATTTT. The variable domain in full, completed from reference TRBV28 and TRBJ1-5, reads DVKVTQSSRYLVKRTGEKVFLECVQDMDHENMFWYRQDPGLGLRLIYFSYDVKMKEKGDIPEGYSVSREKKERFSLILESASTNQTSMYLCASNYQLNQPQHFGDGTRLSIL.

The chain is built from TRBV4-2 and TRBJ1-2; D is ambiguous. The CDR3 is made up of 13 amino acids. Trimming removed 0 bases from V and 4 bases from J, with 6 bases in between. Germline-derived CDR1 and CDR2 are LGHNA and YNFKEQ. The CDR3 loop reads CASSQEQTYGYTF. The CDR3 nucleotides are TGTGCCAGCAGCCAAGAACAGACCTATGGCTACACCTTC.

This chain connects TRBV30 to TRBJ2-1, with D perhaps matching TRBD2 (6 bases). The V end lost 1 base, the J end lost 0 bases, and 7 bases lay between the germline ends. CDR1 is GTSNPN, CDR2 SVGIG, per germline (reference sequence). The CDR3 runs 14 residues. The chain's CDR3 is CAWSATSSYNEQFF. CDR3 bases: TGTGCCTGGAGTGCGACTAGCTCCTACAATGAGCAGTTCTTC.

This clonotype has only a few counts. The CDR3 DNA sequence: TGTGCCAGCAGTCGCTGGGACGGAAGAAATGGCTACACCTTC. The encoded protein is CASSRWDGRNGYTF. The V gene is TRBV6-1, the J gene TRBJ1-2; maybe TRBD1 (5 bases). CDR1 and CDR2 (germline): MNHNS, SASEGT. The CDR3 is 14 residues long. V was cut by 5 bases and J by 6 bases, with 16 bases left in between.

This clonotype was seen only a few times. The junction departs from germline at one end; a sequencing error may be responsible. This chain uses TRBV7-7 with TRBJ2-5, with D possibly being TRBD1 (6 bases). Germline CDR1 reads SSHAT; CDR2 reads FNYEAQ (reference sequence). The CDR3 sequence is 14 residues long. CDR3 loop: CASSLVGAGETQYF. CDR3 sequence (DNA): TGTGCTAGCAGCTTAGTGGGGGCCGGGGAGACCCAGTACTTC. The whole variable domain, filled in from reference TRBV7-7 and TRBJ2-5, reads GAGVSQSPRYKVTKRGQDVTLRCDPISSHATLYWYQQALGQGPEFLTYFNYEAQPDKSGLPSDRFSAERPEGSISTLTIQRTEQRDSAMYRCASSLVGAGETQYFGPGTRLLVL.

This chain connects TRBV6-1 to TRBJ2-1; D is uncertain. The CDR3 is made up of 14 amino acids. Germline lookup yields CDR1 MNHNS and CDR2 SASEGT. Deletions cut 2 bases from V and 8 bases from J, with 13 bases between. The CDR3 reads CASSELGKKDEQFF. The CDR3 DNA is TGTGCCAGCAGTGAATTAGGGAAGAAAGATGAGCAGTTCTTC.